This is a list of T cell receptor beta chains from one sample in a study of regulatory T cells in long-lasting Graves disease. Each CDR3 protein is one row after TCRdb ran MiXCR on the reads. The sample yields 650 to 800 distinct CDR3 sequences, roughly 80% seen once. Sequencing was performed on peripheral blood mononuclear cells (PBMCs), taken with antithyroid drug treatment, in newly diagnosed or persistent Graves disease (not recorded which). The source of these receptors is a woman aged 30 to 39 with Graves disease. Both conserved end residues are part of each CDR3. Each record gives: CDR3 length, J gene, clone size, V gene, CDR3 protein. Clone size is given for some rows only: seen once, a few or many times, or a class if the clone is expanded.

10,TRBJ2-1,.,TRBV29-1,CSVSREEQFF
13,TRBJ2-7,.,TRBV6-2/TRBV6-3,CASKRTQEERQYF
13,TRBJ1-1,.,TRBV4-2,CASSLDVRTEAFF
17,TRBJ2-5,once,TRBV29-1,CSVEVLRGASRQETQYF
16,TRBJ1-2,.,TRBV24-1,CATTPGQRRANYGYTF
16,TRBJ1-1,.,TRBV12-5,CATLALCWGMNTEAFF
14,TRBJ1-1,.,TRBV3-1,CASSQGGGGTEAFF
15,TRBJ2-1,once,TRBV2,CASSGTSSPYNEQFF
17,TRBJ1-5,once,TRBV7-4,CASSFSRGLIGNQPQHF
17,TRBJ1-2,.,TRBV5-4,CASSLPPGHPGNYGYTF
14,TRBJ1-2,few,TRBV11-1,CASLDRAGGNEPTF
15,TRBJ1-4,.,TRBV19,CASSPQTGRGEKLFF
10,TRBJ2-1,.,TRBV19,CASKQEQQFF
13,TRBJ1-1,.,TRBV6-6,CASSYPPDREAFF
14,TRBJ2-4,once,TRBV18,CASTPDRAPWGQYF
16,TRBJ2-5,.,TRBV4-2,CASSQAGTSGQETQYF
14,TRBJ1-5,few,TRBV20-1,CSARGRTPDQPQHF
18,TRBJ2-1,once,TRBV11-3,CASSLGGLADGSYNEQFF
13,TRBJ2-3,.,TRBV6-1,CASLLPDTDTQYF
15,TRBJ2-3,.,TRBV6-1,CASSPGTSGDDTQYF
15,TRBJ1-5,.,TRBV12-3/TRBV12-4,CASSPVQGLNQPQHF
15,TRBJ1-1,.,TRBV4-2,CASSPLGTRDTEAFF
13,TRBJ2-3,.,TRBV6-1,CASCGGNTDTQYF
13,TRBJ2-1,.,TRBV6-1,CASSEREYNEQFF
16,TRBJ2-1,.,TRBV7-2,CASSFGAGSSYNEQFF
13,TRBJ1-3,.,TRBV6-2/TRBV6-3,CASRGGSGNTIYF
12,TRBJ1-2,.,TRBV12-3/TRBV12-4,CASTGINYGYTF
14,TRBJ2-2,once,TRBV5-1,CASSRMKNTGELFF
15,TRBJ2-7,.,TRBV18,CASSRGLAGESEQYF
13,TRBJ2-3,.,TRBV10-1,CASSQDQTDTQYF
15,TRBJ2-1,.,TRBV11-2,CASSLDRLPGAVQFF
15,TRBJ1-2,.,TRBV12-3/TRBV12-4,CASSPVTWGRVGYTF
16,TRBJ2-5,.,TRBV5-1,CASSLGEGGVQETQYF
15,TRBJ2-3,.,TRBV4-2,CASSQDLGSTDTQYF
15,TRBJ2-7,.,TRBV23-1,CASSQSSARGNEQYF
14,TRBJ2-3,.,TRBV27,CASSLSQFTDTQYF
13,TRBJ1-1,once,TRBV5-5,CASSLGTAEKAFF
14,TRBJ2-3,.,TRBV4-1,CASSQALGTDTQYF
17,TRBJ1-2,.,TRBV18,CASSPQGLQSRLYGYTF
14,TRBJ1-1,.,TRBV14,CASSQGTLNTEAFF
16,TRBJ1-5,once,TRBV3-1,CASSLGLGGSNQPQHF
10,TRBJ2-1,.,TRBV29-1,CSGAGNEQFF
15,TRBJ1-1,.,TRBV5-5,CASSWDRQGKTEAFF
17,TRBJ2-7,.,TRBV11-1,CASSSVSGTGFRYEQYF
15,TRBJ2-5,.,TRBV5-1,CASSLVLATQETQYF
14,TRBJ1-5,once,TRBV18,CASSPSLTGQPQHF
14,TRBJ1-1,.,TRBV13,CASSLGLSSTEAFF
14,TRBJ2-3,once,TRBV7-2,CASRRRGGLDTQYF
12,TRBJ1-2,.,TRBV12-5,CASGFPIYGYTF
18,TRBJ2-2,.,TRBV5-5,CASSSRFVQGSVTGELFF
14,TRBJ1-2,.,TRBV7-8,CASSLQGASYGYTF
11,TRBJ1-2,.,TRBV6-2/TRBV6-3,CASRWDDGYTF
15,TRBJ1-2,few,TRBV7-8,CASSLAGQVLYGYTF
14,TRBJ1-2,.,TRBV25-1,CASSPGTGGRGYTF
17,TRBJ2-2,.,TRBV28,CASSAPGLALYTGELFF
17,TRBJ2-1,.,TRBV11-2,CASSLSEVRGPRNEQFF
14,TRBJ2-7,.,TRBV11-1,CASSLGGQGNEQYF
13,TRBJ1-5,.,TRBV6-5,CASSYNRGQPQHF
12,TRBJ2-5,few,TRBV19,CASSQTGLTQYF
14,TRBJ1-1,.,TRBV12-3/TRBV12-4,CASKGQGTGTEAFF